This entry describes one T cell receptor beta chain. Germline V lookup: CDR1 SGHAT, CDR2 FQNNGV. The CDR3 contains 15 residues. Trimming took off 3 bases at V and 3 bases at J, with 15 bases between the two ends. These data belong to a study of CD8 T cells in ankylosing spondylitis. TCRdb reanalysed the 5' RACE reads using MiXCR and keeps one entry per CDR3 protein. The sample gives some 140,000 distinct CDR3 sequences, 8% to 9% of which show up once; less than 7.5% is in the top ten. This sequence joins TRBV11-2 and TRBJ2-7; tentative D call: TRBD1 (6 bases). The source is a male donor with ankylosing spondylitis. The sample taken for sequencing was synovial fluid, either unsorted or a sorted T cell fraction (not recorded which). CDR3 sequence reads: CASSFSTGTYYEQYF. The CDR3 nucleotides read TGTGCCAGCAGCTTCTCGACAGGAACCTACTACGAGCAGTACTTC.